The present T cell receptor beta chain was sequenced within a study of T cell responses to AZD1222 COVID-19 vaccine. Findings and limits, study-wide: Baseline seropositives among AZD1222 recipients totaled only 5 to 7. Following two doses of AZD1222, Spike-specific TCR breadth and depth rose.

Generated by immunoSEQ multiplex PCR, the TCRdb table keeps only in-frame clones and is missing some. The sample records 95,000 to 100,000 clones, roughly 80% being singletons. To note about this clone: Its antigen remains unknown.

CDR1 SNHLY and CDR2 FYNNEI come from the germline V gene. The CDR3 consists of 15 residues. V was cut by 2 bases and J by 0 bases, with 8 bases left in between. This TCR came from an adult who received the AZD1222 COVID-19 vaccine. The source was peripheral blood, collected 28 days after the second AZD1222 dose. The V call is TRBV2, the J call TRBJ1-5; D gene uncertain. CDR3 loop: CASSEIEGSNQPQHF. As DNA, the CDR3 is TGTGCCAGCAGTGAAATCGAGGGTAGCAATCAGCCCCAGCATTTT.